Given below is one T cell receptor (beta chain) in context. Other DNA sequences in this sample translate to the same CDR3. Germline CDR1 is MDHEN and CDR2 is SYDVKM. This CDR3 contains 15 residues. Trimming took 6 bases from V and 5 from J; bases not matched to a gene: 9. This entry belongs to a study of blood T cell repertoires in COVID-19. Whole-study context: Sources were T cells, B-cell-depleted T cells, or PBMCs; the material itself was cDNA or gDNA.

Sequenced by immunoSEQ multiplex PCR; TCRdb stores in-frame clones only, minus some. The sample gives around 100,000 clones, around 83% of which show up once; less than 2.5% is in the top ten. The source of this sequence is a human donor in a cohort sampled during active COVID-19. V gene TRBV28 combines with J gene TRBJ2-2, with 7 bases identical to TRBD1. Sequencing was performed on peripheral blood. CDR3 sequence: CASRTNRGRTGELFF. CDR3 DNA: TGTGCCAGCAGGACTAACAGGGGTAGGACCGGGGAGCTGTTTTTT.